This entry concerns a single T cell receptor beta chain. The sample belongs to a study of shared clonotypes between healthy human individuals. TCRdb's table, derived via immunoSEQ multiplex PCR, lists solely in-frame clones and lacks some. Among approximately 2,000,000 clones listed, just under 95% were seen once. CD45RO-negative CD8 cells positively selected for CCR7 made up the naive population, which excluded terminally differentiated effector memory CD45RA+ cells. Germline V CDR1 and CDR2: LNHDA, SQIVND (reference sequence). The CDR3 has 12 amino acids. The V gene lost 6 bases and the J gene lost 2 bases, with 8 bases spanning the gap.

The sample was naive CD8+ T cells from PBMCs. This clonotype was sampled from a man between 18 and 29 years old in good health. Some clones in this sample may be carry-over from other donors' samples. The chain has TRBV19 and TRBJ2-7; D is unclear. The CDR3: CASRAGAYEQYF. The CDR3 coding sequence is TGTGCCAGTAGAGCAGGTGCCTACGAGCAGTACTTC.